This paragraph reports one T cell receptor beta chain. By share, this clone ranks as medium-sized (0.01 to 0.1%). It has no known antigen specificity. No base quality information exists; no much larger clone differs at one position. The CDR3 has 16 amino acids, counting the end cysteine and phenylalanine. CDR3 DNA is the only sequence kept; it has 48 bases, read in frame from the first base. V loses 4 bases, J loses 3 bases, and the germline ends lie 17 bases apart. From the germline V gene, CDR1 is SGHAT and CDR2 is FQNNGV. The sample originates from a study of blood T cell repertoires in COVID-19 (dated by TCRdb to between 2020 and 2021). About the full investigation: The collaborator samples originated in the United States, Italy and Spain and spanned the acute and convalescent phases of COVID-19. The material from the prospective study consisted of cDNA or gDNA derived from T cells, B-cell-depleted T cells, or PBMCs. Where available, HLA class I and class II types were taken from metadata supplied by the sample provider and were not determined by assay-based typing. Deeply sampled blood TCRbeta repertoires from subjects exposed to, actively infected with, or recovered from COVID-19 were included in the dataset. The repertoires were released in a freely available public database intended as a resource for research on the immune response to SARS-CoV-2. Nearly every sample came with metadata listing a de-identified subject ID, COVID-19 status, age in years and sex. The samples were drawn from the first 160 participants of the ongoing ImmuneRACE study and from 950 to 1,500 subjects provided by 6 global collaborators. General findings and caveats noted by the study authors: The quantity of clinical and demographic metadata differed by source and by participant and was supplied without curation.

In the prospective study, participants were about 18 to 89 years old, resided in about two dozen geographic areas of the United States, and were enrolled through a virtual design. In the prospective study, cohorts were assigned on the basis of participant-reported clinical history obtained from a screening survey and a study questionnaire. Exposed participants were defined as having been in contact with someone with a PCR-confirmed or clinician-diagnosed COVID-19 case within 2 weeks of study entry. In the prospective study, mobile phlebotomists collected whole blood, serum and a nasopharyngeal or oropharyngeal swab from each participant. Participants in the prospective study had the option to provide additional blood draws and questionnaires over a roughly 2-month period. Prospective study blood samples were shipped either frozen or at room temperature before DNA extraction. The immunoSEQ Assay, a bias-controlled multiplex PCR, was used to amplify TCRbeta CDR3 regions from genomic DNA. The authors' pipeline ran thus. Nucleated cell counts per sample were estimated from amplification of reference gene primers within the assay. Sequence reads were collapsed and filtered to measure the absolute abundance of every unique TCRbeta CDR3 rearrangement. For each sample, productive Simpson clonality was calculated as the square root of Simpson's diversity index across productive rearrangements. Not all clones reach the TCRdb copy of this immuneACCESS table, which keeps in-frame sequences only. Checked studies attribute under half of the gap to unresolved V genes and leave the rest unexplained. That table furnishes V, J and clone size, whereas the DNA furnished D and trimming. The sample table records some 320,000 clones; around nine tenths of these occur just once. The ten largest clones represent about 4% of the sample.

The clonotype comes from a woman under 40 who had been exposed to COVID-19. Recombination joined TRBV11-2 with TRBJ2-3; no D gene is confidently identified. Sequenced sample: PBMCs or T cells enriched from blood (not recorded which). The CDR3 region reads CASSSPIWALTDTQYF. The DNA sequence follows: TGTGCCAGCAGCTCCCCGATCTGGGCCCTGACAGATACGCAGTATTTT.